Following are 15 T cell receptor beta chains from one sample sequenced in a study of T cell responses to AZD1222 COVID-19 vaccine. Sequenced by immunoSEQ multiplex PCR; TCRdb stores in-frame clones only, minus some. This table holds 160,000 or so clones, around 89% found once. The source was peripheral blood, collected 28 days after the second dose of the MenACWY control vaccine. The receptors come from an adult who received the MenACWY meningococcal vaccine as a control.

The chain is built from TRBV28 and TRBJ2-7; no definite D call. The CDR3 contains 14 residues. In germline, CDR1 is MDHEN, CDR2 SYDVKM. V lost 6 bases to trimming and J lost 1 base, with 13 bases between them. CDR3 DNA: TGTGCCAGCAGACGACTGGGCAAGTCCTACGAGCAGTACTTC. This gives the protein CASRRLGKSYEQYF.

The V gene is TRBV12-3 or TRBV12-4, the J gene TRBJ2-6, with D unresolved. The CDR3 length is 12 residues. Trimming removed 10 bases at V and 4 bases at J, with 8 bases between. The DNA for the CDR3 is TGTGCCACCAGAACCGGGGCCAACGTCCTGACTTTC. Its translation: CATRTGANVLTF.

This chain uses TRBV6-5 with TRBJ1-1; tentatively, D is TRBD1 (6 bases). The germline gives CDR1 MNHEY, CDR2 SVGAGI. Trimming took off 0 bases at V and 7 bases at J, with 15 bases between the two ends. The CDR3 is 15 residues long. CDR3 coding DNA: TGTGCCAGCAGTTACTCGGGGTTAAGGGGGGGTGAAGCTTTCTTT. This translates into CASSYSGLRGGEAFF.

This clone was observed once. The chain is built from TRBV28 and TRBJ1-2; no definite D call. This CDR3 is 15 amino acids long. CDR1 is MDHEN and CDR2 is SYDVKM in the germline V gene. Trimming took off 3 bases at V and 3 bases at J, with 14 bases between the two ends. Written as DNA, the CDR3 is TGTGCCAGCAGTTTGCCCCCAGGTGCTGACTATGGCTACACCTTC. This translates into CASSLPPGADYGYTF.

V and J are TRBV5-4 and TRBJ2-5; a weak D match, TRBD1 (6 bases). The CDR3 totals 14 residues. The germline CDR1 and CDR2 sequences are SGHNT and YYREEE (reference sequence). The V gene lost 5 bases and the J gene lost 1 base, with 12 bases spanning the gap. The CDR3, as DNA: TGTGCCAGCAGAGAGGACAGATTCCAAGAGACCCAGTACTTC. This translates into CASREDRFQETQYF.

The J gene is TRBJ2-7, the V gene TRBV6-5; no reliable D call. The CDR3 contains 15 residues. Germline CDR1 reads MNHEY; CDR2 reads SVGAGI. V lost 0 bases to trimming and J lost 0 bases, with 9 bases between them. The CDR3 DNA reads as TGTGCCAGCAGTTACTCGACTCCCAGCTCCTACGAGCAGTACTTC. Translated, it gives CASSYSTPSSYEQYF.

J is TRBJ2-1 and V is TRBV5-1; TRBD1 might be the D (5 bases). Trimming removed 4 bases from V and 9 bases from J, with 20 bases in between. This CDR3 spans 15 amino acids. Per germline, CDR1 SGHRS and CDR2 YFSETQ. As DNA, the CDR3 is TGCGCCAGCAGCGCCCAGGGTGGGGCCGGTGGTGAGCAGTTCTTC. Translation gives CASSAQGGAGGEQFF. The variable domain in full, completed from reference TRBV5-1 and TRBJ2-1, reads KAGVTQTPRYLIKTRGQQVTLSCSPISGHRSVSWYQQTPGQGLQFLFEYFSETQRNKGNFPGRFSGRQFSNSRSEMNVSTLELGDSALYLCASSAQGGAGGEQFFGPGTRLTVL.

V and J are TRBV5-4 and TRBJ1-1; D gene unclear. Germline V gene data show CDR1 as SGHNT and CDR2 as YYREEE (reference sequence). Trimming took off 5 bases at V and 1 base at J, with 12 bases between the two ends. This CDR3 contains 14 residues. Here the CDR3 DNA reads TGTGCCAGCAGACTTAAGGGAAAGAACACTGAAGCTTTCTTT. Encoded protein: CASRLKGKNTEAFF.

This rearrangement joins TRBV7-2 to TRBJ2-4, with 8 bases matching TRBD1. The germline V gene has CDR1 SGHTA and CDR2 FQGNSA. This CDR3 is 17 amino acids long. V was clipped by 4 bases and J by 0 bases; unmatched bases: 8. Here the CDR3 DNA reads TGTGCCAGCAGCTCTCCCAGGGGGCTACGAGCCAAAAACATTCAGTACTTC. This codes for CASSSPRGLRAKNIQYF.

This sequence joins TRBV29-1 and TRBJ1-2, with TRBD1 matching over 8 bases. CDR1 and CDR2 (germline): SQVTM, ANQGSEA. There are 15 residues in the CDR3. The trim removed 0 bases at V and 4 bases at J, leaving 7 bases unmatched. CDR3 region: CSVEEIPGGGYGYTF. CDR3 DNA: TGCAGCGTTGAAGAAATTCCAGGGGGCGGCTATGGCTACACCTTC.

The chain is built from TRBV4-3 and TRBJ2-7; unclear D gene. Germline V gene sequence: CDR1 LGHNA, CDR2 YSLEER. The CDR3 loop spans 14 amino acids. V dropped 1 base and J dropped 0 bases, with 7 bases sitting between them. CDR3: CASSQGQASYEQYF. The CDR3 region has the DNA TGCGCCAGCAGCCAAGGTCAGGCCTCCTACGAGCAGTACTTC.

The V gene is TRBV4-3, the J gene TRBJ2-7, with 9 positions matching TRBD2. The CDR3 covers 16 residues. Trimming at V came to 1 base and at J to 3 bases, leaving 7 bases not matched to a gene. Germline lookup yields CDR1 LGHNA and CDR2 YSLEER. CDR3 in amino acids: CASSQGLLAGYYEQYF. CDR3 nucleotides: TGCGCCAGCAGCCAAGGCCTACTAGCGGGTTACTACGAGCAGTACTTC.

As for this clone: The junction shows a germline mismatch at one end, possibly a read error. The chain joins TRBV7-2 to TRBJ2-2; D unresolved. The CDR3 runs to 15 residues. Germline CDR1 reads SGHTA; CDR2 reads FQGNSA. DNA for the CDR3: TGTGCCAGCAGCACCCAGCCAGGAAATACCGTGGAGCTGTTTTTT. This sequence encodes CASSTQPGNTVELFF.

This chain connects TRBV6-2 or TRBV6-3 to TRBJ2-3, with D tentatively TRBD2 (6 bases). The V end was cut by 0 bases, the J end by 10 bases, with 11 bases between. Germline CDR1 is MNHEY and CDR2 is SVGEGT. CDR3 length: 13 residues. The CDR3, as DNA: TGTGCCAGCAGTTACTCGATACTAGCCGCGCAGTATTTT. It translates to CASSYSILAAQYF.

The chain joins TRBV18 to TRBJ1-5; D might be TRBD1 (6 bases). This CDR3 comprises 17 residues. CDR1 KGHSH and CDR2 LQKENI come from the germline V gene. The V gene lost 0 bases and the J gene lost 1 base, with 13 bases spanning the gap. CDR3 DNA sequence: TGTGCCAGCTCACCACCTCGGGGGGCCTTGAGCAATCAGCCCCAGCATTTT. Protein product: CASSPPRGALSNQPQHF.